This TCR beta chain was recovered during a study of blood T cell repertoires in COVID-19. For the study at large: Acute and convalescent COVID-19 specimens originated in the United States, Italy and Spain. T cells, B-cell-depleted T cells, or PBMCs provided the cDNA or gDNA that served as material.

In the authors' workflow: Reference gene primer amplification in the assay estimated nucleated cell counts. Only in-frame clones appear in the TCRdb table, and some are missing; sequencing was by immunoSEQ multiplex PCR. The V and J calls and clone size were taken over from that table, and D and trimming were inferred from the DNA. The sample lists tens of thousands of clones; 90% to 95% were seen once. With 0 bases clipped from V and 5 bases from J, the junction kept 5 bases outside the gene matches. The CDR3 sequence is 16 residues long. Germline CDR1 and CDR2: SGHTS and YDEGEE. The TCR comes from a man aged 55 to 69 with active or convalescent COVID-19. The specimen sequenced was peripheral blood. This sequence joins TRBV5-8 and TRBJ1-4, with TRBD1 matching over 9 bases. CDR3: CASSLGYTGGNEKLFF. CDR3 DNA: TGTGCCAGCAGCTTGGGTTATACAGGGGGCAATGAAAAACTGTTTTTT.